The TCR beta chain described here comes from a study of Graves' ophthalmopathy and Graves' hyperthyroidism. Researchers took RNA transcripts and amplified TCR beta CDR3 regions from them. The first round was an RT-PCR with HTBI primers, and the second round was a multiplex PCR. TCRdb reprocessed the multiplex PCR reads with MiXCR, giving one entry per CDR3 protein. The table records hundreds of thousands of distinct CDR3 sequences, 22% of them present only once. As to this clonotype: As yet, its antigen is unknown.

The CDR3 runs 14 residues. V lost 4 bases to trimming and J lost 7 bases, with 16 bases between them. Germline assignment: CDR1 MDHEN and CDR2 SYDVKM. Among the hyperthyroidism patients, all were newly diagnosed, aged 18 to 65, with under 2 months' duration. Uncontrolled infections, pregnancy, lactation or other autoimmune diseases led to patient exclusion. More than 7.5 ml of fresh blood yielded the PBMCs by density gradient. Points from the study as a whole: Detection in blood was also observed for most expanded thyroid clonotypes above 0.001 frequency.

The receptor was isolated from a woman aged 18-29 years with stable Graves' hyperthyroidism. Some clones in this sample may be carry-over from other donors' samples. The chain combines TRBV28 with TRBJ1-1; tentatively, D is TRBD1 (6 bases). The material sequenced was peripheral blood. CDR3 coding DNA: TGTGCCAGCAGTTCCCCGGGGGGGCTTAGTGAAGCTTTCTTT. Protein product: CASSSPGGLSEAFF. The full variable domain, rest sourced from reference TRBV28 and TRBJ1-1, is DVKVTQSSRYLVKRTGEKVFLECVQDMDHENMFWYRQDPGLGLRLIYFSYDVKMKEKGDIPEGYSVSREKKERFSLILESASTNQTSMYLCASSSPGGLSEAFFGQGTRLTVV.